This T cell receptor (beta chain) is from a study of cytomegalovirus exposure and HLA in healthy donors. Study context: The same platform was used for the roughly 120 validation repertoires and the 650 to 800 first-cohort repertoires, a later analysis reported. General observations from the study: There were some 150 TCR beta chains listed as cytomegalovirus-associated.

As for this clone: Its target is not known.

Generated by immunoSEQ multiplex PCR, the TCRdb table keeps only in-frame clones and is missing some. This sample has almost 70,000 clones, with roughly 95% found just once. Germline lookup yields CDR1 SGDLS and CDR2 YYNGEE. This CDR3 has 14 amino acids. Trimming pared 0 bases from V and 8 bases from J, leaving 14 bases between. The donors were part of the validation cohort of fewer than 150 subjects. That cohort was separate from the first cohort, which comprised 670 or so subjects. The chain recombines TRBV9 with TRBJ1-2; no clear D. This TCR was sampled from a woman between 18 and 29 years old in good health and CMV-seropositive. What was sequenced was PBMCs. The CDR3 sequence is CASSVGPGARGYTF. CDR3 nucleotides: TGTGCCAGCAGCGTAGGCCCGGGAGCACGGGGCTACACCTTC.